The subject of this entry is one T cell receptor (beta chain). Its cognate antigen is unknown. Trimming left V 4 bases short and J 6 bases short, with 12 bases between. Germline CDR1 and CDR2: SGHNT and YENEEA. The CDR3 spans 13 residues. This sample is drawn from a study of T cell responses to AZD1222 COVID-19 vaccine. Overall study findings and caveats: Sampled repertoires all dated from after the peak T cell response. Two AZD1222 doses significantly raised spike-specific TCR breadth and depth over controls.

Here immunoSEQ multiplex PCR was the method, and the copy in TCRdb shows in-frame clones only, minus some. This repertoire shows around 100,000 clones, 75% to 90% found once; its top ten account for around 9%. This specimen consisted of peripheral blood, obtained on day 0 of AZD1222 vaccination. The sequence was obtained from an adult in good health. V and J are TRBV11-3 and TRBJ1-1; tentatively, D is TRBD1 (5 bases). CDR3 nucleotide sequence: TGTGCCAGCAGCTCACACAGGAGCCCTGAAGCTTTCTTT. This sequence encodes CASSSHRSPEAFF.